Listed below are T cell receptor beta chains from one sample, sequenced in a study of T cell changes during pregnancy in multiple sclerosis. Libraries were prepared by immunoSEQ multiplex PCR; TCRdb keeps only in-frame clonotypes and omits some of them. The sample records about 39,000 clones, about 94% being singletons. The material sequenced was CD4+ T cells from peripheral blood mononuclear cells, taken after pregnancy. The source is a female donor with multiple sclerosis, enrolled in a pregnancy study. Both conserved end residues are part of each CDR3. A D gene is named only where the DNA matches it firmly. Clone size is stated in some rows and not others, as once, few, many or a class when expanded.

clone size	D gene	V gene	J gene	CDR3 DNA	CDR3 protein
NA	TRBD1	TRBV5-1	TRBJ1-2	TGCGCCAGCAGCTTCGTTACAGGGGAGTATGGCTACACCTTC	CASSFVTGEYGYTF
NA	TRBD2	TRBV19	TRBJ2-2	TGTGCCAGTAGTATATCCGGGACTAGCAAGGCCGGGGAGCTGTTTTTT	CASSISGTSKAGELFF
few	TRBD1	TRBV18	TRBJ1-6	TGTGCCAGCTCACCGGGACAGGCAGGGAATTCACCCCTCCACTTT	CASSPGQAGNSPLHF
NA	TRBD1	TRBV7-2	TRBJ1-2	TGTGCCAGCAGCCCCAGGACAGGAGGCTACACCTTC	CASSPRTGGYTF
NA	NA	TRBV18	TRBJ1-6	TGTGCCAGCTCCCCAGGGCCGAGCTCCTATAATTCACCCCTCCACTTT	CASSPGPSSYNSPLHF
NA	TRBD1	TRBV27	TRBJ1-2	TGTGCCAGCTTGAGACAGGGGCGCTATGGCTACACCTTC	CASLRQGRYGYTF
once	NA	TRBV9	TRBJ1-2	TGTGCCAGCAGCGTAGGGGGCAGGCTCGGCGGCTACACCTTC	CASSVGGRLGGYTF
NA	NA	TRBV6-5	TRBJ1-3	TGTGCCAGTCACTCGGGACAAAGCTCTGGAAACACCATATATTTT	CASHSGQSSGNTIYF
NA	TRBD2	TRBV5-8	TRBJ2-3	TGTGCCAGCAGTCTCAGCGGGGGGCCCCTAGATACGCAGTATTTT	CASSLSGGPLDTQYF
NA	TRBD2	TRBV19	TRBJ2-1	TGTGCCAGTAGTATATTCGCGGGGGGTTCCTACAATGAGCAGTTCTTC	CASSIFAGGSYNEQFF
NA	TRBD1	TRBV5-1	TRBJ2-5	TGCGCCAGCAGCTCAGGGACAGGGGTCCAAGAGACCCAGTACTTC	CASSSGTGVQETQYF
NA	TRBD1	TRBV7-9	TRBJ1-2	TGTGCCAGCAGCGACCACAGGGGAGGAGGCTACACCTTC	CASSDHRGGGYTF
NA	TRBD1	TRBV19	TRBJ2-7	TGTGCCAGTAGTATAAGGGGACAGGCTTCATACGAGCAGTACTTC	CASSIRGQASYEQYF
NA	TRBD1	TRBV16	TRBJ1-2	TGTGCCAGCAGCATACGGACAGGGGGTGGCTACACCTTC	CASSIRTGGGYTF
NA	NA	TRBV9	TRBJ2-5	TGTGCCAGCAGCGTAGGGAGCCAATTAACCCAAGAGACCCAGTACTTC	CASSVGSQLTQETQYF
once	TRBD2	TRBV19	TRBJ2-5	TGTGCCAGTAGGCAGGAGACTAGCGGGGGCTGGGGGACCCAGTACTTC	CASRQETSGGWGTQYF
NA	TRBD1	TRBV7-9	TRBJ1-5	TGTGCCAGCAGCTTAGGGGACAGGAACGATAATAGAGGCAATCAGCCCCAGCATTTT	CASSLGDRNDNRGNQPQHF
once	TRBD1	TRBV7-3	TRBJ2-2	TGTGCCAGCAGGGTTACCGGGACAGCGAACACCGGGGAGCTGTTTTTT	CASRVTGTANTGELFF
NA	TRBD2	TRBV18	TRBJ2-1	TGTGCCAGCTCACTGGGACTAAACAATGAGCAGTTCTTC	CASSLGLNNEQFF
once	TRBD2	TRBV14	TRBJ2-1	TGTGCCAGCAGCGGATTAGCGGGGGGTAATTACAATGAGCAGTTCTTC	CASSGLAGGNYNEQFF
NA	TRBD1	TRBV6-5	TRBJ2-7	TGTGCCAGCCGGACAGGGTGGAGTTCCTACGAGCAGTACTTC	CASRTGWSSYEQYF
NA	NA	TRBV5-4	TRBJ1-1	TGTGCCAGCAGCTTGACACATAACAGGGATGAAGCTTTCTTT	CASSLTHNRDEAFF
NA	NA	TRBV7-9	TRBJ2-7	TGTGCCAGCAGCTTAGCGGGCAGCTACGAGCAGTACTTC	CASSLAGSYEQYF
NA	TRBD1	TRBV5-1	TRBJ2-7	TGCGCCAGCAGCCAAGGGGCAGGACAGGGGGCCCTCGAGCAGTACTTC	CASSQGAGQGALEQYF
NA	NA	TRBV6-6	TRBJ1-5	TGTGCCAGCACTTTGGGGGGGCCTAATCAGCCCCAGCATTTT	CASTLGGPNQPQHF
NA	NA	TRBV5-4	TRBJ2-1	TGTGCCAGCAGCCTAGGACAGCGTGGGAATGAGCAGTTCTTC	CASSLGQRGNEQFF
NA	NA	TRBV4-1	TRBJ1-5	TGCGCCAGCAGCCATCCTCAGGGACTGGATAGCAATCAGCCCCAGCATTTT	CASSHPQGLDSNQPQHF
NA	NA	TRBV19	TRBJ2-3	TGTGCCAGTAGCCCAGATCCCATAGATACGCAGTATTTT	CASSPDPIDTQYF
once	TRBD1	TRBV6-1	TRBJ1-2	TGTGCCAGCAGAGGGACAGGCTATGGCTACACCTTC	CASRGTGYGYTF
once	NA	TRBV5-5	TRBJ1-1	TGTGCCAGCAGCCCGCTGTCAGGAATGAACACTGAAGCTTTCTTT	CASSPLSGMNTEAFF
NA	NA	TRBV11-3	TRBJ2-3	TGTGCCAGCAGATCGACTGGCACAGATACGCAGTATTTT	CASRSTGTDTQYF
NA	TRBD2	TRBV7-8	TRBJ2-5	TGTGCCAGCAGCCAACTAGCGGCCAAAGAGACCCAGTACTTC	CASSQLAAKETQYF
NA	TRBD1	TRBV9	TRBJ2-6	TGTGCCAGCAGCAGAACACAGGGGTCTGGGGCCAACGTCCTGACTTTC	CASSRTQGSGANVLTF
NA	TRBD1	TRBV7-9	TRBJ2-7	TGTGCCAGCAGTCGAGGACAGGGGGTCTACGAGCAGTACTTC	CASSRGQGVYEQYF
NA	NA	TRBV5-1	TRBJ1-6	TGCGCCAGCAGCTCGGACCCAGGGAAAGCCGTCTATAATTCACCCCTCCACTTT	CASSSDPGKAVYNSPLHF
NA	TRBD1	TRBV5-1	TRBJ2-6	TGCGCCAGCAGCCCCGGGACAGGGGCCGGGGCCAACGTCCTGACTTTC	CASSPGTGAGANVLTF
NA	NA	TRBV29-1	TRBJ2-3	TGCAGCGTTGAAGGTAGACTTTCAGATACGCAGTATTTT	CSVEGRLSDTQYF
NA	TRBD1	TRBV15	TRBJ2-7	TGTGCCACCAGCAGAGCCCCGGCGGGACAGGGAATCCACGAGCAGTACTTC	CATSRAPAGQGIHEQYF
NA	TRBD2	TRBV5-6	TRBJ2-2	TGTGCCAGCAGCTTCGGGGGGACGAACACCGGGGAGCTGTTTTTT	CASSFGGTNTGELFF
NA	NA	TRBV11-2	TRBJ2-2	TGTGCCAGCAGCTTAGGTAGCGGCGCGAACACCGGGGAGCTGTTTTTT	CASSLGSGANTGELFF
NA	TRBD2	TRBV10-1	TRBJ2-3	TGCGCCAGCAGTGAGTCCAGACTAGCGGGGAGCACAGATACGCAGTATTTT	CASSESRLAGSTDTQYF
NA	TRBD1	TRBV9	TRBJ2-2	TGTGCCAGCAGCACGGACAGGGGTACCGGGGAGCTGTTTTTT	CASSTDRGTGELFF
NA	NA	TRBV6-6	TRBJ1-2	TGTGCCAGCAGTTTGTTTCAGGATGGCTACACCTTC	CASSLFQDGYTF
NA	TRBD1	TRBV2	TRBJ1-1	TGTGCCAGCAGTGAAGCGAGGGGGCAGGCCACTGAAGCTTTCTTT	CASSEARGQATEAFF
NA	NA	TRBV2	TRBJ1-2	TGTGCCAGTGCGACAGCCGGCTACACCTTC	CASATAGYTF
once	NA	TRBV28	TRBJ2-7	TGTGCCAGCAGTTCGGGTGGGGGGGCATCCTCCTACGAGCAGTACTTC	CASSSGGGASSYEQYF
NA	TRBD1	TRBV19	TRBJ1-6	TGTGCCAGTAGTATCCAGGGGGCAAGTTCACCCCTCCACTTT	CASSIQGASSPLHF